What follows are 13 T cell receptor beta chains derived from one specimen sequenced in a study of T cell responses to AZD1222 COVID-19 vaccine. The data were produced by immunoSEQ multiplex PCR, yet TCRdb's version contains in-frame clones alone and is incomplete. The data hold about 160,000 clones, with 91% observed a single time. Sequences were derived from peripheral blood, sampled 28 days after the second AZD1222 dose. These receptors originate from an adult who received the AZD1222 COVID-19 vaccine.

The DNA of the CDR3 is TGTGCCAGCAGCGCCATAATCAGGTGGGGCGACTACTACAATGAGCAGTTCTTC. Translated: CASSAIIRWGDYYNEQFF. This chain joins TRBV6-2 or TRBV6-3 and TRBJ2-1; perhaps D is TRBD1 or TRBD2 (5 bases each). Deletions cut 6 bases from V and 3 bases from J, with 24 bases between. The V gene's germline CDR1 is MNHEY and CDR2 SVGEGT. This CDR3 region has 18 residues.

This clone has a single count. The chain employs TRBV4-3 and TRBJ2-3, with 11 bases aligning to TRBD2. In germline, CDR1 is LGHNA, CDR2 YSLEER. The V gene end was trimmed by 0 bases and the J gene end by 2 bases; junction bases not matched to a gene: 10. The CDR3 consists of 19 residues. CDR3 DNA: TGCGCCAGCAGCCAAGATTTAACTAGCGGGAGCCTACCCACAGATACGCAGTATTTT. Translated, it gives CASSQDLTSGSLPTDTQYF.

This clone was counted once. The CDR3 sequence is CASSETGVGADTQYF. The CDR3 region has the DNA TGTGCCAGCAGTGAAACAGGGGTCGGAGCAGATACGCAGTATTTT. The chain couples TRBV2 to TRBJ2-3; TRBD1 matches 7 bases. This CDR3 has 15 residues. The germline CDR1 and CDR2 sequences are SNHLY and FYNNEI. The V and J ends lost 2 bases and 4 bases, in that order; junction bases with no gene match: 6.

The chain couples TRBV18 to TRBJ2-3; D is unclear. Germline loops: CDR1 KGHSH, CDR2 LQKENI. With 6 bases removed from V and 6 bases from J, the gap between germline ends came to 7 bases. The CDR3 is 11 residues long. CDR3 amino acids: CASSLGDTQYF. The DNA of the CDR3 is TGTGCCAGCTCGCTCGGGGATACGCAGTATTTT. The full variable domain, with the rest looked up from reference TRBV18 and TRBJ2-3, is NAGVMQNPRHLVRRRGQEARLRCSPMKGHSHVYWYRQLPEEGLKFMVYLQKENIIDESGMPKERFSAEFPKEGPSILRIQQVVRGDSAAYFCASSLGDTQYFGPGTRLTVL.

The rearrangement links TRBV30 to TRBJ1-2, with 9 positions matching TRBD1. The V gene's germline CDR1 is GTSNPN and CDR2 SVGIG (reference sequence). V shed 2 bases and J 8 bases; nucleotides not matched to a gene: 6. The CDR3 extends over 13 amino acids. The CDR3 region has the DNA TGTGCCTGGAGTAGGGACACAGGGGGCGGCTACACCTTC. Its translation: CAWSRDTGGGYTF. Based on the CDR3 plus reference TRBV30 and TRBJ1-2, the full variable domain is SQTIHQWPATLVQPVGSPLSLECTVEGTSNPNLYWYRQAAGRGLQLLFYSVGIGQISSEVPQNLSASRPQDRQFILSSKKLLLSDSGFYLCAWSRDTGGGYTFGSGTRLTVV.

The chain links TRBV12-3 or TRBV12-4 to TRBJ1-2, with D hard to call. V was clipped by 5 bases and J by 8 bases, with 12 bases between them. CDR3 size: 12 residues. The CDR3 sequence: CASSADKRGYTF. CDR3 sequence (DNA): TGTGCCAGCAGTGCCGACAAACGGGGCTACACCTTC.

The genes are TRBV21-1 and TRBJ1-1. TRBV21-1 is a known pseudogene. The CDR3 has 13 residues. The CDR3 region has the DNA TGTGCCAGCAGCAAAGGCGGTGGTTCTGAAGCTTTCTTT. Its protein product is CASSKGGGSEAFF.

The CDR3 reads CASSPPAGGDEQYF. As DNA, the CDR3 is TGTGCCAGCTCACCACCCGCGGGGGGTGACGAGCAGTACTTC. The J gene is TRBJ2-7, the V gene TRBV18; 8 bases map to TRBD2. CDR3 length equals 14 residues. Trimming at V came to 0 bases and at J to 5 bases, leaving 3 bases not matched to a gene. Germline assignment: CDR1 KGHSH and CDR2 LQKENI. Together with reference TRBV18 and TRBJ2-7, the CDR3 gives the full variable domain: NAGVMQNPRHLVRRRGQEARLRCSPMKGHSHVYWYRQLPEEGLKFMVYLQKENIIDESGMPKERFSAEFPKEGPSILRIQQVVRGDSAAYFCASSPPAGGDEQYFGPGTRLTVT.

The chain links TRBV21-1 to TRBJ1-5; the table's D call, TRBD1, has no DNA check behind it. TRBV21-1 is a pseudogene segment. CDR3 length: 13 amino acids. The CDR3 protein is CASSAGQNQPQHF. CDR3 sequence (DNA): TGTGCCAGCAGCGCTGGACAAAATCAGCCCCAGCATTTT.

J is TRBJ1-2 and V is TRBV7-9; D gene ambiguous. The CDR3 runs 13 residues. Germline assignment: CDR1 SEHNR and CDR2 FQNEAQ (reference sequence). The ends were cut back, 5 bases at V and 7 bases at J, with 14 bases in the middle. The CDR3 loop is CASSKTDEAGYTF. The CDR3 region has the DNA TGTGCCAGCAGCAAAACGGACGAGGCTGGCTACACCTTC.

The CDR3 reads CASSQRGSSGDRTDTQYF. CDR3 bases: TGCGCCAGCAGCCAGCGAGGGTCTAGCGGGGACCGCACAGATACGCAGTATTTT. The V gene is TRBV5-1, the J gene TRBJ2-3, with 9 positions matching TRBD2. The CDR3 totals 18 residues. Unmatched junction bases numbered 13, after V lost 4 bases and J lost 1 base. Germline V gives CDR1 SGHRS, CDR2 YFSETQ.

The chain uses TRBV12-2 and TRBJ2-7. TRBV12-2 is described as a pseudogene. The CDR3 totals 14 residues. CDR3 DNA: TGTGCAAGTCGCTTAGGGACCTTTCCCTACGAGCAGTACTTC. Translating gives CASRLGTFPYEQYF.

J is TRBJ2-5 and V is TRBV5-1, with 8 bases that match TRBD2. The CDR3 spans 17 residues. Germline V gives CDR1 SGHRS, CDR2 YFSETQ. The ends lost 0 bases at V and 1 base at J; junction bases unmatched: 8. The CDR3 loop reads CASSLGHRREGQETQYF. The CDR3 nucleotides read TGCGCCAGCAGCTTGGGGCACCGCCGGGAGGGCCAAGAGACCCAGTACTTC.